This entry concerns a single TCR beta chain. Its target is unknown. The data were taken from a study of OX40 agonist ivuxolimab in advanced cancers. For the study at large: Cohort: roughly 79% men, mean age approximately 66, aged about 20 to 79.

General study points: The antigens recognized by the expanded peripheral T cells, that is their antigen specificity, were not determined.

Germline loops: CDR1 SQVTM, CDR2 ANQGSEA. The CDR3 contains 15 residues. V lost 4 bases to trimming and J lost 5 bases; unmatched junction nucleotides: 14. Using immunoSEQ multiplex PCR, the repertoire was profiled, and TCRdb retains in-frame clones only, with some absent. The table includes approximately 76,000 clones, approximately 91% detected once. The sequence was collected from an adult with an advanced solid tumor such as melanoma, head and neck, liver or kidney cancer. Source: CD4+ or CD8+ T cells sorted from blood, taken in a trial of the OX40 agonist ivuxolimab. The chain couples TRBV29-1 to TRBJ2-7; 7 bases fit TRBD1. The CDR3 DNA reads TGCAGCGTTGCTGGGACAGCTAACTCTGGGAACGAGCAGTACTTC. Translated, it gives CSVAGTANSGNEQYF.